This T cell receptor beta chain was recorded in a study of blood T cell repertoires in COVID-19. For the study at large: COVID-19 samples collected from the United States, Italy and Spain covered acute and convalescent phases. The analysed material was cDNA or gDNA that came from T cells, B-cell-depleted T cells, or PBMCs.

V lost 5 bases, J lost 0 bases, and 23 bases lay in between. The length of the CDR3 is 19 residues. In germline, CDR1 is SNHLY, CDR2 FYNNEI. In the original processing: Amplification of reference gene primers was used by the study to estimate nucleated cell counts. TCRdb keeps only in-frame clones here, not all; method: immunoSEQ multiplex PCR. V and J calls and clone size are given by that table; D and trimming were obtained from the DNA. Found here are under 250,000 clones, about four fifths of them singletons; the top ten hold about 2.9%. Sequencing input: peripheral blood. V is TRBV2 and J is TRBJ2-1; D possibly corresponds to TRBD2 (9 bases). The TCR comes from a woman aged 25 to 39 who had recovered from COVID-19. Here the CDR3 DNA reads TGTGCCAGCAGTACAGGGGGTAGGTTAGCGGGAGCCTCCTACAATGAGCAGTTCTTC. Translation: CASSTGGRLAGASYNEQFF. Combining the CDR3 with reference TRBV2 and TRBJ2-1 gives the whole variable domain EPEVTQTPSHQVTQMGQEVILRCVPISNHLYFYWYRQILGQKVEFLVSFYNNEISEKSEIFDDQFSVERPDGSNFTLKIRSTKLEDSAMYFCASSTGGRLAGASYNEQFFGPGTRLTVL.